The text below deals with one T cell receptor beta chain. No antigen is known for it. V gave up 0 bases and J gave up 3 bases; unmatched junction bases: 6. This CDR3 has 16 amino acids. Germline V gene data show CDR1 as SGHDT and CDR2 as YYEEEE. This sample stems from a study of chemoradiotherapy in HPV16-positive cancers. About the research overall: A couple of HPV16-positive patients' cells yielded candidate HPV-specific clones and common motifs.

Only in-frame clones appear in the TCRdb table, and some are missing; sequencing was by immunoSEQ multiplex PCR. The sample records 9,500 to 15,000 clones, about nine tenths being singletons. Study-wide results and caveats: HPV-specific T cells were functionally defined from only a couple of HPV16-positive patients. Candidate HPV-specific clones and E7-related TCR motifs grew in tumor during treatment.

The chain couples TRBV5-6 to TRBJ2-3; 8 bases align to TRBD2. The sequences come from blood, collected from a patient who underwent chemoradiotherapy. The clonotype originates from a human donor with HPV-associated anogenital cancer. The CDR3 is CASSLGSGGITDTQYF. The CDR3 coding sequence is TGTGCCAGCAGCTTGGGGTCGGGAGGGATAACAGATACGCAGTATTTT.